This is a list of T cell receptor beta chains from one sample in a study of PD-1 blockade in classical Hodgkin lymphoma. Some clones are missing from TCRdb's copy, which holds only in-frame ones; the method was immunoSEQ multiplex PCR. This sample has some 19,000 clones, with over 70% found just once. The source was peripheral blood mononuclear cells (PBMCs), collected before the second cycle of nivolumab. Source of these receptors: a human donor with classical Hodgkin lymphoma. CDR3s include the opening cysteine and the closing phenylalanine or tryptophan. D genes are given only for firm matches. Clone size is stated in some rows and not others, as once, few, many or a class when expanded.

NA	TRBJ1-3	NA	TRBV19	TGTGCCAGTAGTCTGGACCCAAGTCTCGGAAACACCATATATTTT	CASSLDPSLGNTIYF
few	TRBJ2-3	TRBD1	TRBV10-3	TGTGCCATCAGTTATGGACAGGGGGTGAGCACAGATACGCAGTATTTT	CAISYGQGVSTDTQYF
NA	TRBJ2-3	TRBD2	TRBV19	TGTGCCAGTAGTATAGTAGCGGGGGGGGCCGCAGATACGCAGTATTTT	CASSIVAGGAADTQYF
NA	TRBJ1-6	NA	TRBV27	TGTGCCAGCAGTTTCGGGGGGGGCGGGCCACCCCTCCACTTT	CASSFGGGGPPLHF
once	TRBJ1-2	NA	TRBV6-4	TGTGCCAGCAGTGAAATACGACACTTC	CASSEIRHF
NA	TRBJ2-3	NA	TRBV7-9	TGTGCCAGCAGCTTTTGGCGGGACCGCACAGATACGCAGTATTTT	CASSFWRDRTDTQYF
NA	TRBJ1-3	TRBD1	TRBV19	TGTGCCAGTAGTACTGGACAGGCCCGCTCTGGAAACACCATATATTTT	CASSTGQARSGNTIYF
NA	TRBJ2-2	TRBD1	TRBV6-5	TGTGCCAGCAACAATGGACAGGGAAACACCGGGGAGCTGTTTTTT	CASNNGQGNTGELFF
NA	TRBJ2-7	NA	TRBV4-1	TGCGCCAGCAGCCTACAGGCCCCGAGCTCCTACGAGCAGTACTTC	CASSLQAPSSYEQYF
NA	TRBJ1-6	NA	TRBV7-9	TGTGCCAGCAGCTTTTTCCGGGACATTGATTCACCCCTCCACTTT	CASSFFRDIDSPLHF
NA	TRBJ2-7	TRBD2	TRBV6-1	TGTGCCAGCAGTGGCCTTACTAGCGGGGGGTCATACGAGCAGTACTTC	CASSGLTSGGSYEQYF
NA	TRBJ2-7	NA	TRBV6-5	TGTGCCAGCAGTTCTCTCAGTTACTCCTACGAGCAGTACTTC	CASSSLSYSYEQYF
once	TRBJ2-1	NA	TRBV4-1	TGCGCCAGCAGCCAGGACAATGAGCAGTTCTTC	CASSQDNEQFF
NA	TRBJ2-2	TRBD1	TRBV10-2	TGCGCCAGCAGGGGGGACAGTTCCTTTGACACCGGGGAGCTGTTTTTT	CASRGDSSFDTGELFF
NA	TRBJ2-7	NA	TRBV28	TGTGCCAGCAAGGACGGGAGTCGGGACGAGCAGTACTTC	CASKDGSRDEQYF
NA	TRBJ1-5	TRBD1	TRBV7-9	TGTGCCAGCAGCCCGGGACAGGGAGGGCAGCCCCAGCATTTT	CASSPGQGGQPQHF
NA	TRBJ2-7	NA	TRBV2	TGTGCCATCAGACAGGAAATTCAACGCGAGCAGTACTTC	CAIRQEIQREQYF
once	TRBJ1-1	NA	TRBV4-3	TGCGCCAGCAGCCAATCCTTCCCGGCAATTGAAGCTTTCTTT	CASSQSFPAIEAFF
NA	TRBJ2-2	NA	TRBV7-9	TGTGCCAGCGTTAATCGAACCGGGGAGCTGTTTTTT	CASVNRTGELFF
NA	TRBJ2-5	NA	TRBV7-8	TGTGCCAGCAGCAGGGAGGAGACCCAGTACTTC	CASSREETQYF
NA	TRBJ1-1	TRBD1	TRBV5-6	TGTGCCAGCAGTACTGGACAGGGGGTCACTGAAGCTTTCTTT	CASSTGQGVTEAFF
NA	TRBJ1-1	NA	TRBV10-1	TGCGCCAGCAGTGACGGTGTAGGAATGAACACTGAAGCTTTCTTT	CASSDGVGMNTEAFF
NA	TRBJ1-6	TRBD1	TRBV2	TGTGCCAGCAGTCTTACAGGGGGGGGTTCACCCCTCCACTTT	CASSLTGGGSPLHF
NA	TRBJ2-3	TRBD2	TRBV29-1	TGCAGCGCCTTAGCGGGATTTACAGATACGCAGTATTTT	CSALAGFTDTQYF
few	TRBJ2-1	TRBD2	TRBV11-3	TGTGCCAGCAGCTACGACCTAGCGGACTCCTACAATGAGCAGTTCTTC	CASSYDLADSYNEQFF
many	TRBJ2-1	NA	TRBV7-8	TGTGCCAGCAGTACTGGGGGGTCCTACAATGAGCAGTTCTTC	CASSTGGSYNEQFF
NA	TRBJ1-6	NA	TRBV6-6	TGTGCCATCAGGTTAGGCCTTCTTGATTCACCCCTCCACTTT	CAIRLGLLDSPLHF
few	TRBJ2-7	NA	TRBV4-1	TGCGCCAGCAGCCAAGACGGCGGCTTGCTGGCTGACGAGCAGTACTTC	CASSQDGGLLADEQYF
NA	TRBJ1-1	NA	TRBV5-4	TGTGCCAGCAGCTTGGGGGCAAGGAACACTGAAGCTTTCTTT	CASSLGARNTEAFF
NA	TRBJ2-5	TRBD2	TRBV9	TGTGCCAGCAGCGTAGCAATTAGCGGGGGGGCAGAGACCCAGTACTTC	CASSVAISGGAETQYF
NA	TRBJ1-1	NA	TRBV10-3	TGTGCCATCAGTGAGACTGCAGGGGACCCTGAAGCTTTCTTT	CAISETAGDPEAFF
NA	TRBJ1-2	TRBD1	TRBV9	TGTGCCAGCAGCCCCCGAACAGGGGTCCTTAACTATGGCTACACCTTC	CASSPRTGVLNYGYTF
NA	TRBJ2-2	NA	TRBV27	TGTGCCAGCAGTTTATTGGGGGGATGGACCGGGGAGCTGTTTTTT	CASSLLGGWTGELFF
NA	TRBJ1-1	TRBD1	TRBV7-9	TGTGCCAGCAGCTTATATCGGGACAGGGCCACTGAAGCTTTCTTT	CASSLYRDRATEAFF
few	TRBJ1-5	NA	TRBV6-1	TGTGCCAGCAGTGAACGCGGTAGCAATCAGCCCCAGCATTTT	CASSERGSNQPQHF
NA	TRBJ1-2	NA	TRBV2	TGTGCCAGCACAAGGGAAGGGCAGCATGGCTACACCTTC	CASTREGQHGYTF
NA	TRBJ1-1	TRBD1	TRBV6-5	TGTGCCAGCAGAGGACAGGGGGCAGCTTTCTTT	CASRGQGAAFF
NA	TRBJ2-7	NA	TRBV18	TGTGCCAGCTCACCCCGGGCAGATAGCTACGAGCAGTACTTC	CASSPRADSYEQYF
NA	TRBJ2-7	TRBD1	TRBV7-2	TGTGCCAGCAGCGTGGGACAGGGCTACGAGCAGTACTTC	CASSVGQGYEQYF
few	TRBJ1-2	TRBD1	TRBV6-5	TGTGCCAGCAGTGAACCGGGACAGAATTATGGCTACACCTTC	CASSEPGQNYGYTF
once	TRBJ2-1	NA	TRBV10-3	TGTGCCATCAGCCTTGACTACCCCCTCTACAATGAGCAGTTCTTC	CAISLDYPLYNEQFF
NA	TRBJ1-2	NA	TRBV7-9	TGTGCCAGCAGCTTAGGTAGGGGGGCTGGAGTGGACTATGGCTACACCTTC	CASSLGRGAGVDYGYTF
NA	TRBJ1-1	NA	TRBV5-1	TGCGCCAGCAGCCCGGGGGTGGACACTGAAGCTTTCTTT	CASSPGVDTEAFF
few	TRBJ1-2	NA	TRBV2	TGTGCCAGCGGGGGGGACTATGGCTACACCTTC	CASGGDYGYTF
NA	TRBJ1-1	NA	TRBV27	TGTGCCAGCAGCTGGGGGGGAGTAGACACTGAAGCTTTCTTT	CASSWGGVDTEAFF
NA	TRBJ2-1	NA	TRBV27	TGTGCCAGCAGTTTACGGGACAACTACAATGAGCAGTTCTTC	CASSLRDNYNEQFF
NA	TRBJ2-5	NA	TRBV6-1	TGTGCCAGCAGACTAGGTCAAGAGACCCAGTACTTC	CASRLGQETQYF
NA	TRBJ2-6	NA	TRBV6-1	TGTGCCAGCAGTGGAAGGACAGAATCTGGGGCCAACGTCCTGACTTTC	CASSGRTESGANVLTF
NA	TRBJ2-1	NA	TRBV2	TGTGCCAGCAGTGAACAGAGCTCCTACAATGAGCAGTTCTTC	CASSEQSSYNEQFF
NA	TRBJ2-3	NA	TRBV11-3	TGTGCCAGCAGCTTAGATGAGTTTAGCACAGATACGCAGTATTTT	CASSLDEFSTDTQYF
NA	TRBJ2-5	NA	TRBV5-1	TGCGCCAGCAGCTTGGCACTAACAGGTTTTCCCGGGGAGACCCAGTACTTC	CASSLALTGFPGETQYF
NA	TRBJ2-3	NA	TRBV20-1	TGCAGTGCTAGAATGGATACGCAGTATTTT	CSARMDTQYF
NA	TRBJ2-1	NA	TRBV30	TGTGCCTGGAGGCCCCCTGGAGATAATGAGCAGTTCTTC	CAWRPPGDNEQFF